Below, 21 T cell receptor beta chains from the same sample are listed, as sequenced in a study of radiotherapy plus CTLA-4 blockade in lung cancer. Some clones are missing from TCRdb's copy, which holds only in-frame ones; the method was immunoSEQ multiplex PCR. The sample holds about 100,000 clones, about 83% seen once. This specimen consisted of peripheral blood, obtained from a patient treated with radiotherapy plus ipilimumab. The receptors derive from a human donor with non-small cell lung cancer who had stable disease on radiotherapy plus ipilimumab.

This chain links TRBV7-2 with TRBJ2-4, with 10 bases aligning to TRBD2. This CDR3 is built from 14 residues. V dropped 6 bases and J dropped 8; count of bases not matched to a gene: 7. The germline gives CDR1 SGHTA, CDR2 FQGNSA. Written as DNA, the CDR3 is TGTGCCAGCAGAGGACTAGCGGACGGGGACATTCAGTACTTC. It translates to CASRGLADGDIQYF.

The J gene is TRBJ2-1, the V gene TRBV29-1, with TRBD1 matching over 7 bases. CDR3 size: 15 residues. Germline V gene lookup returns CDR1 SQVTM and CDR2 ANQGSEA. V shed 6 bases and J 2 bases; nucleotides not matched to a gene: 10. The CDR3 region has the DNA TGCAGCGTCCAAGGGACAGACCATACCTACAATGAGCAGTTCTTC. Translation: CSVQGTDHTYNEQFF.

The chain links TRBV27 to TRBJ2-7, with D hard to call. This CDR3 region has 11 residues. In germline, CDR1 is MNHEY, CDR2 SMNVEV (reference sequence). Trimming removed 4 bases from V and 2 bases from J, with 3 bases in between. CDR3 protein: CASSSTYEQYF. CDR3 DNA: TGTGCCAGCAGTTCAACCTACGAGCAGTACTTC.

The rearrangement links TRBV19 to TRBJ1-3; D might be TRBD1 (5 bases). There are 14 residues in the CDR3. Trimming shortened V by 10 bases and J by 0 bases, and 13 bases separated the two germline ends. Germline V gene lookup returns CDR1 LNHDA and CDR2 SQIVND (reference sequence). CDR3 amino acids: CATFAGGSGNTIYF. For the CDR3, the DNA is TGTGCCACCTTCGCGGGGGGCTCTGGAAACACCATATATTTT.

V is TRBV6-6 and J is TRBJ2-6; D perhaps matches TRBD1 (5 bases). The germline gives CDR1 MNHNY, CDR2 SVGAGI (reference sequence). The CDR3 loop spans 15 amino acids. Trimming cost V 6 bases and J 2 bases, with 11 bases left between them. CDR3 protein: CASSASRAGANVLTF. The CDR3 nucleotides are TGTGCCAGCAGCGCGAGCAGGGCTGGGGCCAACGTCCTGACTTTC.

For the CDR3, the DNA is TGTGCCTGGAGCCGGAACTACGAGCAGTACTTC. It yields the protein CAWSRNYEQYF. V usage is TRBV30 and J usage is TRBJ2-7; D unclear. The CDR3 is made up of 11 amino acids. In germline, CDR1 is GTSNPN, CDR2 SVGIG (reference sequence). Deletions cut 3 bases from V and 3 bases from J, with 6 bases between.

V gene TRBV14 combines with J gene TRBJ1-2; 7 nucleotides agree with TRBD1. The CDR3 extends over 11 amino acids. Germline trimming cut 5 bases from V and 8 bases from J; bases unmatched to any gene: 2. Germline lookup yields CDR1 SGHDN and CDR2 FVKESK. CDR3 bases: TGTGCCAGCAGCAAGGGGGCCGGCTACACCTTC. Translating gives CASSKGAGYTF.

The chain joins TRBV18 to TRBJ1-6; 7 bases agree with TRBD1. Unmatched junction bases numbered 7, after V lost 4 bases and J lost 4 bases. This CDR3 contains 16 residues. Germline-derived CDR1 and CDR2 are KGHSH and LQKENI. The CDR3 region has the DNA TGTGCCAGCTCACTTCTCGGGACAGCGTATAATTCACCCCTCCACTTT. It encodes CASSLLGTAYNSPLHF. Full variable domain (outside the CDR3, taken from reference TRBV18 and TRBJ1-6): NAGVMQNPRHLVRRRGQEARLRCSPMKGHSHVYWYRQLPEEGLKFMVYLQKENIIDESGMPKERFSAEFPKEGPSILRIQQVVRGDSAAYFCASSLLGTAYNSPLHFGNGTRLTVT.

The chain uses TRBV27 and TRBJ1-4, with 7 bases matching TRBD1. This CDR3 is built from 17 residues. V shed 6 bases, J shed 3 bases, and the junction held 13 bases outside the gene matches. Germline V gene data show CDR1 as MNHEY and CDR2 as SMNVEV (reference sequence). The CDR3: CASSLGPGGSSNEKLFF. In nucleotides, the CDR3 is TGTGCCAGCAGCCTCGGGCCAGGGGGGAGTTCTAATGAAAAACTGTTTTTT.

The J gene is TRBJ2-7, the V gene TRBV18, with 10 bases matching TRBD1. Trimming cost V 3 bases and J 2 bases; bases outside gene matches: 4. The CDR3 runs 15 residues. Looked up from germline, CDR1 is KGHSH and CDR2 is LQKENI. Here the CDR3 DNA reads TGTGCCAGCTCACCTCAGGACAGGGGGGCCTACGAGCAGTACTTC. Residues: CASSPQDRGAYEQYF.

This chain uses TRBV7-2 with TRBJ2-1; TRBD1 is a possible D gene (5 bases). The CDR3 is 14 residues long. Deletions cut 5 bases from V and 4 bases from J, with 12 bases between. The germline V gene has CDR1 SGHTA and CDR2 FQGNSA. CDR3 protein: CASSAPGSYNEQFF. The DNA for the CDR3 is TGTGCCAGCAGCGCACCAGGGTCTTACAATGAGCAGTTCTTC.

The chain links TRBV10-3 to TRBJ2-3; 9 positions match TRBD2. CDR1 ENHRY and CDR2 SYGVKD come from the germline V gene. Trimming took 6 bases from V and 5 from J; bases not matched to a gene: 12. CDR3 size: 16 residues. In DNA, the CDR3 is TGTGCCATCAGCTACGCTGCGGGGGGGCCGAGAGATACGCAGTATTTT. Protein sequence: CAISYAAGGPRDTQYF.

In the case of this clone: Relative to the germline gene, one junction end is altered; a read error may explain this. The V and J genes are TRBV7-7 and TRBJ2-5; 8 positions agree with TRBD1. The CDR3 runs to 14 residues. Germline values: CDR1 SSHAT, CDR2 FNYEAQ (reference sequence). Here the CDR3 DNA reads TGTGCTAGCAGCCCGACAGGGGTCGGGGAGACCCAGTACTTC. It translates to CASSPTGVGETQYF.

This clone was detected only a few times. The chain joins TRBV6-5 to TRBJ2-7; D remains ambiguous. V shed 9 bases and J shed 3 bases, with 12 bases lying between them. The CDR3 sequence is 12 residues long. The V gene's germline CDR1 is MNHEY and CDR2 SVGAGI. For the CDR3, the DNA is TGTGCCAGTCGGACGGTTAACTACGAGCAGTACTTC. Its translation is CASRTVNYEQYF.

The chain carries TRBV6-1 and TRBJ1-2, with D tentatively TRBD1 (6 bases). The CDR3 covers 14 residues. Trimming removed 3 bases at V and 4 bases at J, with 12 bases between. The V gene's germline CDR1 is MNHNS and CDR2 SASEGT. The CDR3 DNA reads as TGTGCCAGCAGTGAGGCAGGGGAAGGCTATGGCTACACCTTC. It is translated as CASSEAGEGYGYTF.

The chain combines TRBV21-1 with TRBJ2-3; the table assigns TRBD2, which was not confirmed against the DNA. TRBV21-1 is a listed pseudogene. CDR3 size: 16 residues. The chain's CDR3 is CASSKLAGDDPDTQYF. The CDR3, as DNA: TGTGCCAGCAGCAAACTAGCGGGAGATGATCCAGATACGCAGTATTTT.

The chain links TRBV27 to TRBJ1-6, with unresolved D. Trimming took off 8 bases at V and 5 bases at J, with 13 bases between the two ends. The CDR3 contains 14 residues. Germline V gives CDR1 MNHEY, CDR2 SMNVEV (reference sequence). The CDR3 protein is CASALRSDNSPLHF. As DNA, the CDR3 is TGTGCCAGCGCGCTCCGGTCGGATAATTCACCCCTCCACTTT.

This clone is a singleton in its sample. The V gene is TRBV4-1, the J gene TRBJ1-1; TRBD1 is a possible D gene (6 bases). Germline V gene lookup returns CDR1 MGHRA and CDR2 YSYEKL. There are 16 residues in the CDR3. V was clipped by 4 bases and J by 0 bases, with 15 bases between them. CDR3: CASSRESGTLNTEAFF. DNA of the CDR3: TGCGCCAGCAGCCGCGAATCCGGGACACTGAACACTGAAGCTTTCTTT.

The V and J genes are TRBV30 and TRBJ1-5, with TRBD1 matching over 9 bases. Germline CDR1 GTSNPN, CDR2 SVGIG (reference sequence). After removal of 0 bases from V and 4 bases from J, the junction contained 1 base not matched to a gene. This CDR3 is 14 amino acids long. CDR3 region: CAWSVDRGNQPQHF. DNA of the CDR3: TGTGCCTGGAGTGTGGACAGGGGTAATCAGCCCCAGCATTTT.

The chain joins TRBV28 to TRBJ1-6, with 7 bases fitting TRBD1. Germline V lookup: CDR1 MDHEN, CDR2 SYDVKM. This CDR3 is built from 14 residues. Trimming took 8 bases from V and 7 from J; bases not matched to a gene: 8. The CDR3 bases are TGTGCCAGCTCCCGGACAGGCAACAATTCACCCCTCCACTTT. Amino acids: CASSRTGNNSPLHF.

The chain joins TRBV23-1 to TRBJ2-7; 7 bases match TRBD1. TRBV23-1 belongs to the ORF category, with a function that is uncertain. This CDR3 has 19 residues. J gave up 2 bases and V 1 base, and 17 bases lay outside the gene matches. The CDR3, as DNA: TGCGCCAGCAGTCAATGCCGACAGGGTAACTCAGCCGGACCCTACGAGCAGTACTTC. Encoded protein: CASSQCRQGNSAGPYEQYF.